These 9 T cell receptor beta chains share one sample of origin, sequenced in a study of response to subunit inactivated influenza vaccine. Each CDR3 protein gets one entry after TCRdb re-called the RT-PCR reads with MiXCR. This repertoire shows hundreds of thousands of distinct CDR3 sequences, roughly 18% found once; its top ten account for approximately 10%. Sequencing used PBMCs from blood, obtained less than 6 days after vaccination. These TCRs come from a middle-aged man who received an inactivated influenza vaccine.

The sample holds a few counts of this clonotype. The rearrangement links TRBV20-1 to TRBJ1-1; D gene uncertain. CDR1 and CDR2 (germline): DFQATT, SNEGSKA (reference sequence). V lost 2 bases, J lost 0 bases, and 10 bases lay in between. The CDR3 totals 14 residues. The CDR3 is CSARPGSMNTEAFF. CDR3 coding DNA: TGCAGTGCTAGACCGGGAAGTATGAACACTGAAGCTTTCTTT.

V and J are TRBV12-3 or TRBV12-4 and TRBJ2-5, with a possible D match to TRBD2 (6 bases). V was pared by 6 bases and J by 2 bases, with 13 bases between. CDR3 size: 14 residues. CDR3 loop: CASSRDLSQETQYF. CDR3 nucleotides: TGTGCCAGCAGCCGGGACTTAAGTCAAGAGACCCAGTACTTC.

This chain connects TRBV5-6 to TRBJ2-6; 9 bases fit TRBD1. The trim removed 4 bases at V and 0 bases at J, leaving 11 bases unmatched. This CDR3 is 19 amino acids long. Germline CDR1 is SGHDT and CDR2 is YYEEEE. The CDR3, as DNA: TGTGCCAGCAGCATAAGGGACAGGGAGGCAGCCTCTGGGGCCAACGTCCTGACTTTC. Protein product: CASSIRDREAASGANVLTF.

The chain couples TRBV7-6 to TRBJ2-2; D might be TRBD2 (5 bases). The V gene's germline CDR1 is SGHVS and CDR2 FNYEAQ. The CDR3 sequence is 17 residues long. Trimming left V 4 bases short and J 6 bases short, with 21 bases between. The CDR3 loop is CASSSLLKGAFPGELFF. DNA for the CDR3: TGTGCCAGCAGCTCCCTCCTCAAGGGAGCTTTTCCCGGGGAGCTGTTTTTT.

J is TRBJ2-5 and V is TRBV14; no firm D call. The CDR3 contains 13 residues. Trimming stripped 2 bases from V and 6 bases from J, with 10 bases between. Germline CDR1 SGHDN, CDR2 FVKESK. As DNA, the CDR3 is TGTGCCAGCAGCCAATGGAGATCACAGACCCAGTACTTC. Translated, it gives CASSQWRSQTQYF.

This clonotype was seen a few times. The rearrangement uses TRBV29-1 and TRBJ1-6, with a tentative D call TRBD1 (5 bases). Trimming removed 4 bases at V and 7 bases at J, with 11 bases between. Per germline, CDR1 SQVTM and CDR2 ANQGSEA. The CDR3 extends over 13 amino acids. Here the CDR3 DNA reads TGCAGCGTTGCCGGGACCGGGAATTCACCCCTCCACTTT. Translated: CSVAGTGNSPLHF.

This clonotype was seen a handful of times. This chain joins TRBV20-1 and TRBJ2-3; the match to TRBD2 covers 11 bases. Germline CDR1 reads DFQATT; CDR2 reads SNEGSKA (reference sequence). The CDR3 contains 16 residues. After removal of 0 bases from V and 4 bases from J, the junction contained 6 bases not matched to a gene. DNA of the CDR3: TGCAGTGCTAGAGATATCCTAGCGGGGGGCTCAGATACGCAGTATTTT. Translation: CSARDILAGGSDTQYF.

This sequence joins TRBV28 and TRBJ2-7; a weak D match, TRBD1 (6 bases). Trimming shortened V by 3 bases and J by 3 bases, and 12 bases separated the two germline ends. This CDR3 comprises 14 residues. In germline, CDR1 is MDHEN, CDR2 SYDVKM. This CDR3 is CASSLIQGNYEQYF. The CDR3, as DNA: TGTGCCAGCAGTTTGATACAGGGAAACTACGAGCAGTACTTC.

In its sample, this clonotype was seen a few times. V gene TRBV5-1 combines with J gene TRBJ2-2; D is undetermined. The CDR3 contains 15 residues. Germline loops: CDR1 SGHRS, CDR2 YFSETQ. V was pared by 2 bases and J by 0 bases, with 8 bases between. In DNA form, the CDR3 reads TGCGCCAGCAGCTTCGACACTTCGAACACCGGGGAGCTGTTTTTT. Translated: CASSFDTSNTGELFF.